The 15 T cell receptor beta chains given below trace back to one sample, sequenced in a study of shared clonotypes between healthy human individuals. Clones were read by immunoSEQ multiplex PCR, and TCRdb kept only the in-frame ones, dropping some. The table lists 1.5 million to 1.9 million clones, approximately 98% of them singletons, with roughly 0.4% in the top ten. Material: naive CD4+ T cells sorted from blood. Subset reported: CD45RA+ positively selected. The source of these receptors is a man younger than 40 in good health.

The chain is built from TRBV5-1 and TRBJ1-2, with 7 bases lining up with TRBD1. V was clipped by 5 bases and J by 4 bases; unmatched bases: 8. The CDR3 runs to 14 residues. CDR1 is SGHRS and CDR2 is YFSETQ in the germline V gene. The chain's CDR3 is CASRPGTAIYGYTF. The CDR3 nucleotides read TGCGCCAGCAGACCCGGGACAGCTATCTATGGCTACACCTTC.

The chain couples TRBV6-1 to TRBJ2-7, with no clear D. This CDR3 spans 13 amino acids. CDR1 is MNHNS and CDR2 is SASEGT in the germline V gene. This chain's CDR3 is CAASLAFSYEQYF. DNA of the CDR3: TGTGCGGCCTCCTTGGCCTTCTCCTACGAGCAGTACTTC.

The rearrangement uses TRBV5-6 and TRBJ1-4, with 9 positions matching TRBD1. Germline loops: CDR1 SGHDT, CDR2 YYEEEE. Germline trimming cut 4 bases from V and 8 bases from J; bases unmatched to any gene: 9. The CDR3 runs to 15 residues. DNA of the CDR3: TGTGCCAGCAGCCCCCTGGGGACAGGGAGGGAAAAACTGTTTTTT. Residues: CASSPLGTGREKLFF.

The chain uses TRBV6-1 and TRBJ2-3; 9 nucleotides agree with TRBD2. The CDR3 consists of 15 residues. Germline-derived CDR1 and CDR2 are MNHNS and SASEGT. Trimming took 2 bases from V and 2 from J; bases not matched to a gene: 2. As DNA, the CDR3 is TGTGCCAGCAGTGAACTAGCGGGGTACACAGATACGCAGTATTTT. It specifies CASSELAGYTDTQYF.

The gene calls are TRBV19 and TRBJ1-2; no definite D call. Germline V gene data show CDR1 as LNHDA and CDR2 as SQIVND (reference sequence). CDR3 size: 14 residues. V was cut by 7 bases and J by 3 bases, with 15 bases left in between. CDR3 region: CASIDSRLYYGYTF. The DNA for the CDR3 is TGTGCCAGTATTGACTCCCGGCTGTACTATGGCTACACCTTC.

The V call is TRBV5-8, the J call TRBJ1-1; D is unresolved. The germline V gene encodes CDR1 SGHTS and CDR2 YDEGEE. The CDR3 sequence is 13 residues long. The V end lost 4 bases, the J end lost 0 bases, and 7 bases lay between the germline ends. This CDR3 reads CASSAKLNTEAFF. CDR3 DNA sequence: TGTGCCAGCAGCGCGAAATTGAACACTGAAGCTTTCTTT.

This clone was seen a single time. This chain connects TRBV5-1 to TRBJ1-1, with no clear D. The CDR3 runs 14 residues. Germline V gene sequence: CDR1 SGHRS, CDR2 YFSETQ. The V and J ends lost 1 base and 8 bases respectively, with 15 bases between them. In DNA, the CDR3 is TGCGCCAGCAGCTTGCGTCCGCTTAGTGAGGAAGCTTTCTTT. It encodes CASSLRPLSEEAFF.

This chain connects TRBV9 to TRBJ2-2; D call uncertain. V was pared by 3 bases and J by 3 bases, with 6 bases between. The CDR3 contains 13 residues. Germline CDR1 and CDR2: SGDLS and YYNGEE. The CDR3 here is CASSGLDTGELFF. The CDR3 bases are TGTGCCAGCAGCGGACTCGACACCGGGGAGCTGTTTTTT.

The gene calls are TRBV29-1 and TRBJ2-1; 14 positions match TRBD2. The CDR3 totals 17 residues. Looked up from germline, CDR1 is SQVTM and CDR2 is ANQGSEA. Unmatched junction bases numbered 8, after V lost 7 bases and J lost 0 bases. CDR3 residues: CSAGGTSGRDSYNEQFF. CDR3 sequence (DNA): TGCAGCGCCGGAGGGACTAGCGGGAGAGACTCCTACAATGAGCAGTTCTTC.

The chain couples TRBV7-2 to TRBJ1-1; D unclear. The V gene lost 1 base and the J gene lost 0 bases, with 6 bases spanning the gap. Germline V gene data show CDR1 as SGHTA and CDR2 as FQGNSA. The CDR3 covers 14 residues. In DNA form, the CDR3 reads TGTGCCAGCAGCTTAGGTAGCATGAACACTGAAGCTTTCTTT. This gives the protein CASSLGSMNTEAFF.

The gene calls are TRBV4-3 and TRBJ2-3, with D possibly being TRBD1 (6 bases). The germline V gene encodes CDR1 LGHNA and CDR2 YSLEER. Trimming pared 8 bases from V and 3 bases from J, leaving 15 bases between. This CDR3 has 14 amino acids. CDR3 coding DNA: TGCGCCAGCGGGACACAGGGTTCAACAGATACGCAGTATTTT. This gives the protein CASGTQGSTDTQYF.

The chain links TRBV13 to TRBJ2-7; TRBD2 matches 14 bases. The CDR3 contains 17 residues. The ends lost 2 bases at V and 2 bases at J; junction bases unmatched: 5. The germline CDR1 and CDR2 sequences are PRHDT and FYEKMQ (reference sequence). The CDR3 sequence is CASSLSLTSGRAYEQYF. Written as DNA, the CDR3 is TGTGCCAGCAGCTTAAGTTTGACTAGCGGGAGGGCCTACGAGCAGTACTTC.

Comments on this clone: Other nucleotide sequences in the sample specify the same CDR3. The genes are TRBV27 and TRBJ2-7; TRBD2 is a possible D gene (5 bases). CDR3 length equals 15 residues. CDR1 and CDR2 (germline): MNHEY, SMNVEV (reference sequence). V was clipped by 0 bases and J by 0 bases, with 9 bases between them. The CDR3 here is CASSLSGAASYEQYF. CDR3 DNA: TGTGCCAGCAGTTTATCCGGAGCGGCCTCCTACGAGCAGTACTTC.

V and J are TRBV7-9 and TRBJ2-3; TRBD2 matches 10 bases. Trimming took 5 bases from V and 0 from J; bases not matched to a gene: 2. The CDR3 has 15 residues. The germline V gene encodes CDR1 SEHNR and CDR2 FQNEAQ (reference sequence). CDR3 nucleotide sequence: TGTGCCAGCAGCGAGACTAGCGGGAGCACAGATACGCAGTATTTT. Translation: CASSETSGSTDTQYF.

The rearrangement joins TRBV9 to TRBJ2-7, with a tentative D call TRBD2 (6 bases). Trimming shortened V by 5 bases and J by 6 bases, and 15 bases separated the two germline ends. CDR1 and CDR2 from the germline V gene are SGDLS and YYNGEE. This CDR3 region has 13 residues. In DNA, the CDR3 is TGTGCCAGCAGTGGCTCGGGAGTCGGCGAGCAGTACTTC. Translating it yields CASSGSGVGEQYF.